This TCR beta chain was found in a study of T cell responses to AZD1222 COVID-19 vaccine. At the level of the study: Second-dose groups at about 4 or about 12 weeks were pooled.

Profiling relied on immunoSEQ multiplex PCR, and the TCRdb table lists in-frame clones only, not all of them. Among 150,000 to 200,000 clones listed, approximately 90% were seen once. The ends were cut back, 2 bases at V and 4 bases at J, with 14 bases in the middle. Germline assignment: CDR1 MNHEY and CDR2 SMNVEV (reference sequence). CDR3 length: 15 amino acids. This rearrangement joins TRBV27 to TRBJ1-2; D gene uncertain. The sequence was collected from an adult in good health. Sequencing used peripheral blood, obtained on day 0 of AZD1222 vaccination. The CDR3 sequence is CASSLTGIGSYGYTF. For the CDR3, the DNA is TGTGCCAGCAGTTTAACGGGGATCGGGAGCTATGGCTACACCTTC.